The 13 T cell receptor beta chains presented below share a single source sample, sequenced in a study of cytomegalovirus exposure and HLA in healthy donors. It was with 60 Vbeta and 13 Jbeta primers that the PCR ran. TCRdb's copy holds only in-frame clones and misses some; the assay was immunoSEQ multiplex PCR. The table includes about 160,000 clones, about four fifths detected once. Material: PBMCs. These receptors came from a male donor in good health and CMV-seronegative.

V gene TRBV2 combines with J gene TRBJ2-2; TRBD1 might be the D (6 bases). V was shortened by 7 bases and J by 3 bases, with 12 bases between the two germline ends. The CDR3 totals 14 residues. Germline V gene sequence: CDR1 SNHLY, CDR2 FYNNEI. The CDR3 spells CASMRTVDTGELFF. The DNA for the CDR3 is TGTGCCAGCATGAGGACAGTTGACACCGGGGAGCTGTTTTTT.

This clone was detected a few times. V gene TRBV27 combines with J gene TRBJ1-1; D may be TRBD1 (6 bases). V was shortened by 5 bases and J by 1 base, with 14 bases between the two germline ends. Germline CDR1 and CDR2: MNHEY and SMNVEV (reference sequence). CDR3 size: 15 residues. The CDR3 is CASSLRGGTNTEAFF. The CDR3 bases are TGTGCCAGCAGTCTCAGGGGCGGAACGAACACTGAAGCTTTCTTT.

V gene TRBV18 combines with J gene TRBJ1-1, with D hard to call. V dropped 3 bases and J dropped 6 bases, with 8 bases sitting between them. The CDR3 runs 12 residues. Germline CDR1 and CDR2: KGHSH and LQKENI. The CDR3 DNA sequence: TGTGCCAGCTCACCCGGGATTTCTGAAGCTTTCTTT. Amino acids: CASSPGISEAFF.

The rearrangement links TRBV7-3 to TRBJ2-3; D is possibly TRBD2 (6 bases). Germline CDR1 reads SGHTA; CDR2 reads FQGTGA. V was trimmed by 5 bases and J by 8 bases, leaving 20 bases between them. This CDR3 region has 15 residues. In DNA form, the CDR3 reads TGTGCCAGCAGCGCCGGGGCACAGGTCGGGGGTACGCAGTATTTT. Encoded protein: CASSAGAQVGGTQYF.

This clone showed up just once. The rearrangement joins TRBV5-1 to TRBJ2-2; weak D call: TRBD2 (6 bases). Trimming removed 3 bases from V and 4 bases from J, with 13 bases in between. Germline CDR1 is SGHRS and CDR2 is YFSETQ. The CDR3 covers 15 residues. The CDR3 protein is CASSSGGAVTGELFF. DNA for the CDR3: TGCGCCAGCAGCTCGGGCGGGGCAGTCACCGGGGAGCTGTTTTTT.

The chain carries TRBV11-2 and TRBJ2-3; no clear D gene. The CDR3 runs to 13 residues. The V end was cut by 6 bases, the J end by 6 bases, with 13 bases between. The germline CDR1 and CDR2 sequences are SGHAT and FQNNGV. The CDR3 DNA reads as TGTGCCAGCAGTCCCGGTACCAAGGATACGCAGTATTTT. Its translation: CASSPGTKDTQYF.

The chain has TRBV7-2 and TRBJ2-3; D perhaps matches TRBD2 (5 bases). Germline V gene sequence: CDR1 SGHTA, CDR2 FQGNSA. V lost 2 bases and J 1 base, leaving 13 bases between the germline ends. This CDR3 has 16 amino acids. The CDR3: CASSLKGVGGTDTQYF. CDR3 sequence (DNA): TGTGCCAGCAGCTTAAAAGGAGTCGGGGGCACAGATACGCAGTATTTT.

As concerns this clone: Other DNA variants within this sample encode the same CDR3. The chain recombines TRBV4-3 with TRBJ2-7, with TRBD1 matching over 8 bases. Germline-derived CDR1 and CDR2 are LGHNA and YSLEER. V shed 0 bases and J 2 bases; nucleotides not matched to a gene: 3. The CDR3 consists of 15 residues. The CDR3 here is CASSQEQGAAYEQYF. CDR3 DNA: TGCGCCAGCAGCCAAGAGCAGGGGGCGGCCTACGAGCAGTACTTC.

A note on this clone: One end of the junction does not line up with germline, which may come from a read error. V gene TRBV7-2 combines with J gene TRBJ1-1; 7 positions agree with TRBD1. The CDR3 is 12 residues long. The germline CDR1 and CDR2 sequences are SGHTA and FQGNSA. CDR3 nucleotide sequence: TGTGCCAGCAGCTTACAGGGGGTATCCTGGGCGTTT. The encoded protein is CASSLQGVSWAF.

J is TRBJ2-5 and V is TRBV5-1; 7 positions agree with TRBD2. The J call may be faulty, since TRBJ2-7 better matches the DNA end. CDR1 and CDR2 from the germline V gene are SGHRS and YFSETQ. This CDR3 is built from 15 residues. The CDR3 protein is CASSSASGFFYEQYF. The CDR3 nucleotides are TGCGCCAGCAGCTCAGCTAGCGGTTTTTTCTACGAGCAGTACTTC.

The gene calls are TRBV28 and TRBJ2-5; weak D call: TRBD1 (6 bases). Trimming cost V 5 bases and J 4 bases, with 20 bases left between them. The CDR3 extends over 16 amino acids. Germline V gives CDR1 MDHEN, CDR2 SYDVKM. The DNA for the CDR3 is TGTGCCAGCAGTCCCCTGGCAGGGGCCCAGAGAGAGACCCAGTACTTC. As protein: CASSPLAGAQRETQYF.

This rearrangement joins TRBV4-1 to TRBJ2-1, with 8 bases fitting TRBD2. The ends lost 0 bases at V and 9 bases at J; junction bases unmatched: 7. Germline-derived CDR1 and CDR2 are MGHRA and YSYEKL. This CDR3 has 15 amino acids. The CDR3 DNA reads TGCGCCAGCAGCCAAGACGGGGGGGCCTTAGGTGAGCAGTTCTTC. Protein product: CASSQDGGALGEQFF.

The chain is built from TRBV5-4 and TRBJ2-7, with 12 bases aligning to TRBD1. The CDR3 has 16 amino acids. J gave up 4 bases and V 4 bases, and 9 bases lay outside the gene matches. Germline CDR1 and CDR2: SGHNT and YYREEE (reference sequence). The CDR3: CASSLTGTGGYYEQYF. The CDR3 bases are TGTGCCAGCAGCCTGACCGGGACAGGGGGCTATTACGAGCAGTACTTC.